The 26 T cell receptor beta chains listed next were all sequenced from one sample in a study of T cell responses to AZD1222 COVID-19 vaccine. Produced via immunoSEQ multiplex PCR; TCRdb's table is partial and in-frame only. The repertoire holds about 130,000 clones, with approximately 93% as singletons. Sequenced material: peripheral blood, taken on day 0 of AZD1222 vaccination. The receptors shown here come from an adult in good health.

V usage is TRBV10-1 and J usage is TRBJ2-2, with D perhaps matching TRBD1 (5 bases). V was cut by 5 bases and J by 5 bases, with 9 bases left in between. The V gene's germline CDR1 is WNHNN and CDR2 SYGVQD (reference sequence). The CDR3 runs 13 residues. The CDR3: CASSQTGTGELFF. The CDR3 DNA reads as TGCGCCAGCAGTCAAACAGGAACCGGGGAGCTGTTTTTT.

The chain employs TRBV7-8 and TRBJ1-3; no clear D gene. Trimming stripped 2 bases from V and 0 bases from J, with 14 bases between. From germline, CDR1 is SGHVS and CDR2 FQNEAQ. CDR3 length: 17 amino acids. CDR3 DNA sequence: TGTGCCAGCAGCTTAATCCAGTCGCCGGCCTCTGGAAACACCATATATTTT. Its protein is CASSLIQSPASGNTIYF. Combining the CDR3 with reference TRBV7-8 and TRBJ1-3 gives the whole variable domain GAGVSQSPRYKVAKRGQDVALRCDPISGHVSLFWYQQALGQGPEFLTYFQNEAQLDKSGLPSDRFFAERPEGSVSTLKIQRTQQEDSAVYLCASSLIQSPASGNTIYFGEGSWLTVV.

This chain connects TRBV28 to TRBJ2-5, with 9 positions matching TRBD1. The CDR3 length is 12 residues. Germline V gene lookup returns CDR1 MDHEN and CDR2 SYDVKM. Losses at the gene ends were 6 bases for V and 5 bases for J; bases not matched to a gene: 1. The CDR3 nucleotides are TGTGCCAGCAGCGGACAGGGGGAGACCCAGTACTTC. It specifies CASSGQGETQYF. The full variable domain, its missing parts supplied by reference TRBV28 and TRBJ2-5, is DVKVTQSSRYLVKRTGEKVFLECVQDMDHENMFWYRQDPGLGLRLIYFSYDVKMKEKGDIPEGYSVSREKKERFSLILESASTNQTSMYLCASSGQGETQYFGPGTRLLVL.

This chain uses TRBV6-6 with TRBJ1-5; D may be TRBD1 (6 bases). CDR3 length: 15 amino acids. V was shortened by 0 bases and J by 6 bases, with 12 bases between the two germline ends. Germline V gives CDR1 MNHNY, CDR2 SVGAGI (reference sequence). CDR3 region: CASSYSGTGSQPQHF. As DNA, the CDR3 is TGTGCCAGCAGTTACTCGGGCACAGGGAGTCAGCCCCAGCATTTT.

The J gene is TRBJ2-1, the V gene TRBV6-5; no definite D call. Trimming removed 0 bases from V and 8 bases from J, with 5 bases in between. Germline V gives CDR1 MNHEY, CDR2 SVGAGI. This CDR3 contains 12 residues. CDR3 sequence: CASSYSSHEQFF. In DNA, the CDR3 is TGTGCCAGCAGTTACTCGTCCCATGAGCAGTTCTTC.

This chain links TRBV3-1 (or the pseudogene TRBV3-2) with TRBJ2-6; D remains unclear. Germline V gene lookup returns CDR1 LGHDT and CDR2 YNNKEL (reference sequence). The length of the CDR3 is 14 residues. V was shortened by 4 bases and J by 4 bases, with 8 bases between the two germline ends. The CDR3 here is CASSPGSGANVLTF. DNA for the CDR3: TGTGCCAGCAGCCCTGGGTCCGGGGCCAACGTCCTGACTTTC.

This chain uses TRBV9 with TRBJ1-2; a weak D match, TRBD1 (5 bases). V lost 0 bases and J lost 0, with 9 bases in between. Germline CDR1 is SGDLS and CDR2 is YYNGEE. The CDR3 length is 15 residues. The CDR3 loop is CASSVGGVANYGYTF. CDR3 DNA: TGTGCCAGCAGCGTAGGGGGGGTGGCTAACTATGGCTACACCTTC.

The CDR3 region is CASSPTERGVSNSPLHF. The DNA for the CDR3 is TGTGCCAGCTCCCCCACCGAACGCGGGGTGAGCAATTCACCCCTCCACTTT. V is TRBV18 and J is TRBJ1-6; D is unresolved. The CDR3 contains 17 residues. Germline-derived CDR1 and CDR2 are KGHSH and LQKENI. Trimming pared 6 bases from V and 7 bases from J, leaving 22 bases between.

The rearrangement links TRBV6-6 to TRBJ1-1; D remains unclear. V was pared by 5 bases and J by 7 bases, with 14 bases between. CDR3 length equals 13 residues. Germline lookup yields CDR1 MNHNY and CDR2 SVGAGI (reference sequence). For the CDR3, the DNA is TGTGCCAGCAGTGACATTCTGGTCAGTGAAGCTTTCTTT. It encodes CASSDILVSEAFF.

The rearrangement links TRBV5-8 to TRBJ1-2; D is uncertain. The germline V gene encodes CDR1 SGHTS and CDR2 YDEGEE. The CDR3 has 15 residues. Deletions cut 2 bases from V and 5 bases from J, with 16 bases between. CDR3 sequence: CASSFWAAAVYGYTF. The CDR3 coding sequence is TGTGCCAGCAGCTTTTGGGCCGCCGCCGTGTATGGCTACACCTTC.

The gene calls are TRBV28 and TRBJ1-1; D gene unclear. With 2 bases removed from V and 8 bases from J, the gap between germline ends came to 12 bases. Germline loops: CDR1 MDHEN, CDR2 SYDVKM. The CDR3 sequence is 13 residues long. The CDR3 sequence: CASSLSSTLEAFF. The CDR3 DNA sequence: TGTGCCAGCAGTTTAAGTTCGACCTTGGAAGCTTTCTTT. The full variable domain, with the rest looked up from reference TRBV28 and TRBJ1-1, is DVKVTQSSRYLVKRTGEKVFLECVQDMDHENMFWYRQDPGLGLRLIYFSYDVKMKEKGDIPEGYSVSREKKERFSLILESASTNQTSMYLCASSLSSTLEAFFGQGTRLTVV.

The chain uses TRBV27 and TRBJ2-1; 8 nucleotides align to TRBD1. The V gene end was trimmed by 4 bases and the J gene end by 8 bases; junction bases not matched to a gene: 10. This CDR3 comprises 15 residues. Germline-derived CDR1 and CDR2 are MNHEY and SMNVEV (reference sequence). The CDR3 reads CASSSRQGWVDEQFF. The CDR3 nucleotides read TGTGCCAGCAGTTCTCGACAGGGGTGGGTAGATGAGCAGTTCTTC.

The chain recombines TRBV2 with TRBJ2-5; a weak D match, TRBD1 (5 bases). The CDR3 has 14 amino acids. Trimming left V 3 bases short and J 2 bases short, with 10 bases between. Looked up from germline, CDR1 is SNHLY and CDR2 is FYNNEI. This chain's CDR3 is CASSDQGPQETQYF. For the CDR3, the DNA is TGTGCCAGCAGTGACCAGGGCCCACAAGAGACCCAGTACTTC.

The CDR3 sequence is CARRLAGGPPYNEQFF. For the CDR3, the DNA is TGTGCCAGAAGACTAGCGGGAGGGCCACCCTACAATGAGCAGTTCTTC. The chain is built from TRBV5-3 and TRBJ2-1, with 13 bases aligning to TRBD2. TRBV5-3 is an open reading frame, and its role is uncertain. After removal of 5 bases from V and 2 bases from J, the junction contained 4 bases not matched to a gene. The CDR3 spans 16 residues.

J is TRBJ2-4 and V is TRBV18; the match to TRBD2 covers 13 bases. CDR1 is KGHSH and CDR2 is LQKENI in the germline V gene. The CDR3 has 19 amino acids. The ends lost 3 bases at V and 0 bases at J; junction bases unmatched: 8. The CDR3 is CASSPGTSGNRLAKNIQYF. The DNA for the CDR3 is TGTGCCAGCTCACCCGGGACTAGCGGGAACCGACTAGCCAAAAACATTCAGTACTTC.

The chain joins TRBV11-1 to TRBJ1-1, with 7 bases aligning to TRBD1. CDR1 is SGHAT, CDR2 FQDESV, per germline (reference sequence). V lost 6 bases and J lost 7; bases outside the gene matches: 8. This CDR3 is 13 amino acids long. The CDR3 DNA follows: TGTGCCAGCAGTATCGACAGGGTCGATGAAGCTTTCTTT. This gives the protein CASSIDRVDEAFF.

J is TRBJ1-1 and V is TRBV19; D remains ambiguous. Germline values: CDR1 LNHDA, CDR2 SQIVND (reference sequence). V was pared by 3 bases and J by 1 base, with 9 bases between. The length of the CDR3 is 14 residues. The CDR3 DNA follows: TGTGCCAGTAGTATCACCGTAGGGAACACTGAAGCTTTCTTT. Its protein product is CASSITVGNTEAFF.

By frequency in the sample, this clone is medium-sized (0.01 to 0.1%). Sequence at one end of the junction differs from germline and may be a read error. The V gene is TRBV25-1, the J gene TRBJ2-3; 13 nucleotides agree with TRBD2. The CDR3 length is 15 residues. CDR1 and CDR2 (germline): MGHDK, SYGVNS. CDR3 amino acids: CASMGLAGTTNTQYF. CDR3 nucleotides: TGTGCCAGCATGGGACTAGCGGGAACCACAAATACGCAGTATTTT.

The J gene is TRBJ1-3, the V gene TRBV19; D not resolved. The V and J ends lost 3 bases and 0 bases respectively, with 9 bases between them. Germline V gives CDR1 LNHDA, CDR2 SQIVND (reference sequence). This CDR3 spans 15 amino acids. The CDR3 region has the DNA TGTGCCAGTAGTATCCCGAGAAGCTCTGGAAACACCATATATTTT. It encodes CASSIPRSSGNTIYF.

V is TRBV19 and J is TRBJ2-5; perhaps TRBD1 as D (6 bases). Germline V gene lookup returns CDR1 LNHDA and CDR2 SQIVND (reference sequence). V shed 6 bases and J shed 2 bases, with 13 bases lying between them. The CDR3 extends over 14 amino acids. Written as DNA, the CDR3 is TGTGCCAGTAGGGGGGCCCCCCCTCAAGAGACCCAGTACTTC. Translating gives CASRGAPPQETQYF.

This chain uses TRBV7-2 with TRBJ1-2, with D uncertain. The CDR3 runs 16 residues. Germline CDR1 SGHTA, CDR2 FQGNSA. The germline V and J ends were trimmed by 5 bases and 0 bases, with 16 bases remaining between them. The CDR3 nucleotides read TGTGCCAGCAGCCAGCCCGTGCAGGTGACTAACTATGGCTACACCTTC. This gives the protein CASSQPVQVTNYGYTF.

The V and J genes are TRBV2 and TRBJ1-2, with 9 bases aligning to TRBD1. Per the germline V gene, CDR1 is SNHLY and CDR2 is FYNNEI. This CDR3 spans 14 amino acids. J was trimmed by 7 bases and V by 2 bases; bases with no gene match: 5. DNA of the CDR3: TGTGCCAGCAGTGAATGGGGACAGGGCCTTGGCTACACCTTC. This sequence encodes CASSEWGQGLGYTF.

The chain links TRBV5-4 to TRBJ1-1; 7 bases line up with TRBD1. Germline V gene data show CDR1 as SGHNT and CDR2 as YYREEE (reference sequence). The CDR3 sequence is 15 residues long. With V trimmed by 4 bases and J by 5 bases, 11 bases remained unmatched. Written as DNA, the CDR3 is TGTGCCAGCAGCAAGCGCCAGGGGGTAATAACTGAAGCTTTCTTT. It specifies CASSKRQGVITEAFF.

CDR3 in amino acids: CASSSGVGTRHSPLHF. CDR3 DNA sequence: TGTGCCAGCAGTTCCGGGGTGGGGACGAGACATTCACCCCTCCACTTT. The chain has TRBV6-2 or TRBV6-3 and TRBJ1-6, with TRBD1 as a possible D gene (5 bases). The V gene's germline CDR1 is MNHEY and CDR2 SVGEGT. The V gene lost 4 bases and the J gene lost 8 bases, with 18 bases spanning the gap. The CDR3 length is 16 residues.

The chain joins TRBV19 to TRBJ2-2; unclear D gene. The CDR3 totals 14 residues. V was cut by 1 base and J by 2 bases, with 5 bases left in between. Germline CDR1 reads LNHDA; CDR2 reads SQIVND (reference sequence). The CDR3 region is CASSIVRNTGELFF. The DNA for the CDR3 is TGTGCCAGTAGTATAGTCAGAAACACCGGGGAGCTGTTTTTT.

V and J are TRBV20-1 and TRBJ2-1; possibly TRBD1 or TRBD2 for D (5 bases each). The CDR3 has 11 residues. The germline CDR1 and CDR2 sequences are DFQATT and SNEGSKA (reference sequence). Here the CDR3 DNA reads TGCAGCCCGGCGCTAGCAGGGGAGCAGTTCTTC. Amino acid sequence: CSPALAGEQFF.